Listed below are T cell receptor beta chains from one sample, sequenced in a study of shared clonotypes between healthy human individuals. Produced via immunoSEQ multiplex PCR; TCRdb's table is partial and in-frame only. This sample has over a million clones; 65% to 80% occur once, and the top ten carry about 1.5%. Input material: memory CD4+ T cells sorted from blood. Receptor source: a man younger than 35 in good health. CDR3s include the opening cysteine and the closing phenylalanine or tryptophan. The D gene is left open where the match is weak. Only some rows state a clone size, as once, few, many or a class for expanded clones.

abundance	j_gene	v_gene	d_gene	CDR3nt	CDR3aa
NA	TRBJ2-7	TRBV28	TRBD1	TGTGCCAGCAGTCCCGCCGGACAGGGGGCTTCCGAGCAGTACTTC	CASSPAGQGASEQYF
NA	TRBJ1-5	TRBV6-6	NA	TGTGCCAGCAGGACGCCCTTTCAAGGAACCCAGCATTTT	CASRTPFQGTQHF
few	TRBJ1-1	TRBV19	NA	TGTGCCAGTAGTATAGGTCGGGATGAAGCTTTCTTT	CASSIGRDEAFF
few	TRBJ1-5	TRBV6-1	NA	TGTGCCAGCAGTCCCCTCGGGGGGTCCAATCAGCCCCAGCATTTT	CASSPLGGSNQPQHF
few	TRBJ1-1	TRBV10-2	NA	TGCGCCAGCAGTGAACTTCCGAGTTGGAACACTGAAGCTTTCTTT	CASSELPSWNTEAFF
NA	TRBJ2-5	TRBV15	TRBD2	TGTGCCACCAGGGTCGGACTAGATCAAGAGACCCAGTACTTC	CATRVGLDQETQYF
NA	TRBJ1-2	TRBV5-6	TRBD1	TGTGCCAGCAGCGCCGGGACAGGGTCTACGACGGGCTACACCTTC	CASSAGTGSTTGYTF
once	TRBJ2-1	TRBV6-7	TRBD2	TGTGCCAGCAGTCAAGCGGGAGTCCAGTTCTTC	CASSQAGVQFF
NA	TRBJ2-1	TRBV5-1	NA	TGCGCCAGCAGTACAGCCCCTTACAATGAGCAGTTCTTC	CASSTAPYNEQFF
once	TRBJ2-5	TRBV19	NA	TGTGCCAGTAGTACTTCCGGGACAACGGAGACCCAGTACTTC	CASSTSGTTETQYF
NA	TRBJ2-1	TRBV18	TRBD2	TGTGCCAGCTCGCCCCCCGGGCGGGGGGATGAGCAGTTCTTC	CASSPPGRGDEQFF